This TCR beta chain emerged from a study of T cell changes during pregnancy in multiple sclerosis. V was shortened by 6 bases and J by 7 bases, with 3 bases between the two germline ends. The CDR3 spans 10 residues. Germline CDR1 SNHLY, CDR2 FYNNEI. The data were produced by immunoSEQ multiplex PCR, yet TCRdb's version contains in-frame clones alone and is incomplete. Among nearly 60,000 clones listed, under 95% were seen once. The source is a female donor in good health, enrolled as a control in a pregnancy study. The source was CD4+ T cells from peripheral blood mononuclear cells, collected after pregnancy. V usage is TRBV2 and J usage is TRBJ1-4; D uncertain. CDR3 nucleotide sequence: TGTGCCAGCAGCGGTGAAAAACTGTTTTTT. Its protein product is CASSGEKLFF.